The 19 T cell receptor beta chains below come from one sample, sequenced in a study of vaccination and CD4 T cells after COVID-19. The antigens for these receptors are not known. The study sequenced cultured CD4+ T cell DNA using the Oncomine TCR Beta short-read assay. TCRdb recomputed calls from the PCR reads with MiXCR, one row per CDR3 protein. In the table there are about 10,000 distinct CDR3 sequences, less than 55% of which are singletons. Treatment here: approximately 9-day PBMC culture with coronavirus spike peptide pools or control peptides (ViraFEST assay). Input material: CD4+ T cells from blood, cultured in vitro. The receptors were sampled from a human donor who had recovered from COVID-19.

This clonotype has more than one count but fewer than ten. The chain carries TRBV5-1 and TRBJ2-3; D unresolved. Germline CDR1 reads SGHRS; CDR2 reads YFSETQ. There are 12 residues in the CDR3. Trimming cost V 5 bases and J 2 bases, with 6 bases left between them. The CDR3 DNA reads as TGCGCCAGCAGTCCTACCACAGATACGCAGTATTTT. Translation gives CASSPTTDTQYF.

This chain links TRBV6-1 with TRBJ2-7, with 10 bases that match TRBD2. The CDR3 sequence is 16 residues long. V shed 2 bases, J shed 7 bases, and the junction held 11 bases outside the gene matches. The germline V gene encodes CDR1 MNHNS and CDR2 SASEGT. CDR3 DNA: TGTGCCAGCAGTGAACTCGGACTAGCGGTGTCCAGGGAGCAGTACTTC. The encoded protein is CASSELGLAVSREQYF.

The CDR3 sequence is CASSADGTANQPQHF. The CDR3 region has the DNA TGTGCCAGCAGTGCAGACGGGACAGCTAATCAGCCCCAGCATTTT. The chain is built from TRBV12-3 or TRBV12-4 and TRBJ1-5, with 7 bases matching TRBD1. Trimming at V came to 5 bases and at J to 4 bases, leaving 8 bases not matched to a gene. CDR3 length: 15 residues.

This clonotype is a singleton in its sample. The chain has TRBV18 and TRBJ1-1; D remains ambiguous. The CDR3 sequence is 18 residues long. Trimming pared 6 bases from V and 6 bases from J, leaving 29 bases between. Germline V gives CDR1 KGHSH, CDR2 LQKENI. The CDR3 DNA is TGTGCCAGCTCCCCCACTCAGGTTGGGCGGGCCTCTTATGCTGAAGCTTTCTTT. Its translation: CASSPTQVGRASYAEAFF.

The chain joins TRBV20-1 to TRBJ1-1; 8 bases map to TRBD1. This CDR3 spans 15 amino acids. In germline, CDR1 is DFQATT, CDR2 SNEGSKA (reference sequence). Losses at the gene ends were 3 bases for V and 3 bases for J; bases not matched to a gene: 9. The CDR3 reads CSARHSDRGDTEAFF. CDR3 in DNA: TGCAGTGCTAGGCATTCCGACAGGGGAGACACTGAAGCTTTCTTT.

This clonotype was counted between two and nine times. The V and J genes are TRBV6-1 and TRBJ2-5; TRBD2 matches at 8 bases. After removal of 6 bases from V and 4 bases from J, the junction contained 4 bases not matched to a gene. CDR3 size: 13 residues. The germline V gene encodes CDR1 MNHNS and CDR2 SASEGT. The DNA for the CDR3 is TGTGCCAGCAGGACGCGGGGGGCAGAGACCCAGTACTTC. As protein: CASRTRGAETQYF.

This clonotype was seen a handful of times. The CDR3 here is CASSGPGTGPNEQFF. CDR3 DNA: TGTGCCAGCTCCGGACCCGGGACAGGGCCCAATGAGCAGTTCTTC. This chain links TRBV6-1 with TRBJ2-1, with 9 nucleotides matching TRBD1. V shed 8 bases, J shed 6 bases, and the junction held 11 bases outside the gene matches. This CDR3 contains 15 residues. Germline assignment: CDR1 MNHNS and CDR2 SASEGT.

Only a few counts were recorded for this clonotype. The V gene is TRBV6-1, the J gene TRBJ1-6; the D is unclear. V was cut by 7 bases and J by 7 bases, with 11 bases left in between. This CDR3 has 13 residues. Germline-derived CDR1 and CDR2 are MNHNS and SASEGT. CDR3 nucleotide sequence: TGTGCCAGCACTCCGGGGATCAATTCACCCCTCCACTTT. Translating it yields CASTPGINSPLHF.

The J gene is TRBJ2-6, the V gene TRBV11-2; D gene ambiguous. The CDR3 covers 14 residues. The germline V gene has CDR1 SGHAT and CDR2 FQNNGV. V was clipped by 5 bases and J by 2 bases, with 7 bases between them. CDR3 residues: CASSLSAGANVLTF. The CDR3 nucleotides are TGTGCCAGCAGCCTATCTGCTGGGGCCAACGTCCTGACTTTC.

Judged by abundance, this clonotype is medium-sized. This chain connects TRBV7-9 to TRBJ1-2; 10 bases are a match to TRBD1. The CDR3 runs to 16 residues. CDR1 and CDR2 from the germline V gene are SEHNR and FQNEAQ (reference sequence). Trimming at V came to 5 bases and at J to 3 bases, leaving 9 bases not matched to a gene. CDR3 sequence: CASSAVGDRGDYGYTF. The CDR3 DNA follows: TGTGCCAGCAGCGCCGTCGGGGACAGGGGTGACTATGGCTACACCTTC.

CDR3 sequence (DNA): TGTGCCAGCAGCTCCTCCGGGACAGGGGGTATTAGTGGCTACACCTTC. Translation gives CASSSSGTGGISGYTF. The chain uses TRBV11-3 and TRBJ1-2; 11 nucleotides match TRBD1. The trim removed 4 bases at V and 7 bases at J, leaving 11 bases unmatched. The CDR3 runs 16 residues. Germline CDR1 is SGHNT and CDR2 is YENEEA.

The chain uses TRBV6-1 and TRBJ1-3; D gene unclear. Trimming shortened V by 1 base and J by 0 bases, and 10 bases separated the two germline ends. Germline CDR1 reads MNHNS; CDR2 reads SASEGT. This CDR3 has 16 amino acids. The CDR3 loop reads CASSEVRLSSGNTIYF. Here the CDR3 DNA reads TGTGCCAGCAGTGAAGTAAGACTATCCTCTGGAAACACCATATATTTT.

This clonotype has a handful of counts. This rearrangement joins TRBV2 to TRBJ1-2; D unresolved. Germline V gene data show CDR1 as SNHLY and CDR2 as FYNNEI. V lost 0 bases and J 8 bases, leaving 16 bases between the germline ends. This CDR3 has 15 amino acids. The CDR3 nucleotides are TGTGCCAGCAGTGAAGCGCTTCGTTCAATACGGGGCTACACCTTC. Translated, it gives CASSEALRSIRGYTF.

The gene calls are TRBV3-1 and TRBJ2-7; D is possibly TRBD1 or TRBD2 (5 bases each). V was pared by 4 bases and J by 5 bases, with 18 bases between. This CDR3 has 15 amino acids. Germline V CDR1 and CDR2: LGHDT, YNNKEL (reference sequence). The CDR3 here is CASSPGLLRGNEQYF. CDR3 nucleotides: TGTGCCAGCAGCCCGGGGTTATTGAGGGGAAACGAGCAGTACTTC.

This clonotype was recorded a few times. This chain joins TRBV7-9 and TRBJ1-3; the D gene is possibly TRBD1 (6 bases). From germline, CDR1 is SEHNR and CDR2 FQNEAQ (reference sequence). The CDR3 covers 17 residues. Trimming stripped 5 bases from V and 4 bases from J, with 21 bases between. The CDR3 sequence: CASSPRGRGLSGNTIYF. CDR3 sequence (DNA): TGTGCCAGCAGCCCCCGAGGCAGGGGCCTTTCCGGAAACACCATATATTTT.

The rearrangement uses TRBV20-1 and TRBJ1-5; D gene ambiguous. Germline assignment: CDR1 DFQATT and CDR2 SNEGSKA (reference sequence). Trimming took 0 bases from V and 6 from J, leaving 12 bases between them. The length of the CDR3 is 14 residues. This chain's CDR3 is CSARELGSGQPQHF. The CDR3 DNA reads as TGCAGTGCTAGAGAACTCGGGTCGGGTCAGCCCCAGCATTTT.

CDR3 nucleotides: TGCGCCAGCAGTGGTGGGACAGGGGGCGGTCAGCCCCAGCATTTT. This translates into CASSGGTGGGQPQHF. The rearrangement links TRBV10-2 to TRBJ1-5; TRBD1 matches at 12 bases. CDR1 is WSHSY, CDR2 SAAADI, per germline. The ends lost 4 bases at V and 6 bases at J; junction bases unmatched: 4. CDR3 length equals 15 residues.

The genes are TRBV21-1 and TRBJ1-2. TRBV21-1 is given as a pseudogene. CDR3 length: 12 residues. The CDR3 bases are TGTGCCCCAAGCGCTAGAGACTATGGCTACACCTTC. Its protein is CAPSARDYGYTF.

DNA for the CDR3: TGTGCCAGCAGTTGGACAGGAGGGGAGGGCTACACCTTC. Translating it yields CASSWTGGEGYTF. The rearrangement uses TRBV6-5 and TRBJ1-2, with 7 bases aligning to TRBD1. V gave up 4 bases and J gave up 8 bases; unmatched junction bases: 7. The CDR3 length is 13 residues. From germline, CDR1 is MNHEY and CDR2 SVGAGI.